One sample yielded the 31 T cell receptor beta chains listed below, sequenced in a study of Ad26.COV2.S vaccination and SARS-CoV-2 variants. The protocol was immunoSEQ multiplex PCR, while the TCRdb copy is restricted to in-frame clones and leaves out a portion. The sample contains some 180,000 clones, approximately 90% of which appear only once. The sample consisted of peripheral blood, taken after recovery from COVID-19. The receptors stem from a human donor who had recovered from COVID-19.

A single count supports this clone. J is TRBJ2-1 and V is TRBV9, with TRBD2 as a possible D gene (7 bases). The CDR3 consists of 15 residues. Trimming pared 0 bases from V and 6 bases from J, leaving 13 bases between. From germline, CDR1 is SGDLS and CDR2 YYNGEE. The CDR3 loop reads CASSVVGGQGNEQFF. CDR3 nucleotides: TGTGCCAGCAGCGTAGTGGGGGGGCAAGGCAATGAGCAGTTCTTC. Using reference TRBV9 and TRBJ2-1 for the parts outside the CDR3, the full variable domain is DSGVTQTPKHLITATGQRVTLRCSPRSGDLSVYWYQQSLDQGLQFLIQYYNGEERAKGNILERFSAQQFPDLHSELNLSSLELGDSALYFCASSVVGGQGNEQFFGPGTRLTVL.

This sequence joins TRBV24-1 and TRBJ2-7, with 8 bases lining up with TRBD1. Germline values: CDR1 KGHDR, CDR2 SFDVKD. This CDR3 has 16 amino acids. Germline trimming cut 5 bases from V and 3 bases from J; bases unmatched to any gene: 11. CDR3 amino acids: CATSASDRAGNYEQYF. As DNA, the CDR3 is TGTGCCACCAGTGCCTCGGACAGGGCCGGGAACTACGAGCAGTACTTC.

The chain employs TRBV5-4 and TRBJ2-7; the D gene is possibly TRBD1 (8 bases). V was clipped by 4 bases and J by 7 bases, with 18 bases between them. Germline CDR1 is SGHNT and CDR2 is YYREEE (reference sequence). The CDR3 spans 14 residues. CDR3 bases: TGTGCCAGCAGCCCGACGACAGGGGAGGGGGAGCAGTACTTC. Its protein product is CASSPTTGEGEQYF. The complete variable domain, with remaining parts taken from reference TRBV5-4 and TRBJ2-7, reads ETGVTQSPTHLIKTRGQQVTLRCSSQSGHNTVSWYQQALGQGPQFIFQYYREEENGRGNFPPRFSGLQFPNYSSELNVNALELDDSALYLCASSPTTGEGEQYFGPGTRLTVT.

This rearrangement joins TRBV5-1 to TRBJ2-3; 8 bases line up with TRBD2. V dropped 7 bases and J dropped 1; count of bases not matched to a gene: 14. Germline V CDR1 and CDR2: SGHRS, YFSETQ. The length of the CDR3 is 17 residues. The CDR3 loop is CASRTLLAEGGTDTQYF. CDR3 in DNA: TGCGCCAGCCGTACTCTACTAGCGGAGGGCGGCACAGATACGCAGTATTTT. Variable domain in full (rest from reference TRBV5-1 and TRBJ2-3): KAGVTQTPRYLIKTRGQQVTLSCSPISGHRSVSWYQQTPGQGLQFLFEYFSETQRNKGNFPGRFSGRQFSNSRSEMNVSTLELGDSALYLCASRTLLAEGGTDTQYFGPGTRLTVL.

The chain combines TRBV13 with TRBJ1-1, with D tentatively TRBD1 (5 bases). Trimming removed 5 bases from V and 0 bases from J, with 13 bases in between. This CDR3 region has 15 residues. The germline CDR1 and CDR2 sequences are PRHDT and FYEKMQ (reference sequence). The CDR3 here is CASSIPRGLNTEAFF. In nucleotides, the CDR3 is TGTGCCAGCAGCATACCAAGGGGCCTGAACACTGAAGCTTTCTTT.

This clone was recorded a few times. As DNA, the CDR3 is TGCGCCAGCAGCCAAGATCCACAGGGGGCAAGCGAGCAGTACTTC. Translated: CASSQDPQGASEQYF. The rearrangement joins TRBV4-1 to TRBJ2-7; 9 positions match TRBD1. The V gene's germline CDR1 is MGHRA and CDR2 YSYEKL. V lost 0 bases to trimming and J lost 6 bases; unmatched junction nucleotides: 6. This CDR3 contains 15 residues.

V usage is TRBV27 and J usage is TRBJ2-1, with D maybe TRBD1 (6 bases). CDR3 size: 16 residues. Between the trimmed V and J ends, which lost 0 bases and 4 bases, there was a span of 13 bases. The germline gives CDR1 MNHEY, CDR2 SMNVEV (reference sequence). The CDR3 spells CASSLSNRALYNEQFF. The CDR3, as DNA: TGTGCCAGCAGTTTATCGAACAGGGCGTTATACAATGAGCAGTTCTTC.

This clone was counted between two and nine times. In DNA form, the CDR3 reads TGTGCCAGCAGTTACGCCCGGACAGATAGCAATCAGCCCCAGCATTTT. Amino acids: CASSYARTDSNQPQHF. This chain joins TRBV6-2 or TRBV6-3 and TRBJ1-5; possibly TRBD1 for D (6 bases). CDR3 length: 16 amino acids. Germline V lookup: CDR1 MNHEY, CDR2 SVGEGT. V gave up 2 bases and J gave up 0 bases, with 11 bases separating them.

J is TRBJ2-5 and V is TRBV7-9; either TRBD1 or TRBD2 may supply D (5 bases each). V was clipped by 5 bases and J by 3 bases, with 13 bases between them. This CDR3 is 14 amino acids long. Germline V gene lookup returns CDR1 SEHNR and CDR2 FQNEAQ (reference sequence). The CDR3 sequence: CASSLRRGEETQYF. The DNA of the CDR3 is TGTGCCAGCAGCCTCAGGCGAGGGGAAGAGACCCAGTACTTC.

CDR3 in DNA: TGTGCCAGCAGCTTACTACGACTAGCGGAGAACACCGGGGAGCTGTTTTTT. Translating gives CASSLLRLAENTGELFF. The V call is TRBV7-9, the J call TRBJ2-2; TRBD2 agrees at 9 bases. Germline CDR1 is SEHNR and CDR2 is FQNEAQ (reference sequence). Trimming took 2 bases from V and 1 from J; bases not matched to a gene: 5. The CDR3 is made up of 17 amino acids.

The CDR3, as DNA: TGTGCCAGCAGCTCTTTTAGTTCCCCAGAGACCCAGTACTTC. Protein product: CASSSFSSPETQYF. This chain uses TRBV7-9 with TRBJ2-5, with D unclear. The CDR3 has 14 residues. From germline, CDR1 is SEHNR and CDR2 FQNEAQ (reference sequence). V was shortened by 4 bases and J by 4 bases, with 13 bases between the two germline ends.

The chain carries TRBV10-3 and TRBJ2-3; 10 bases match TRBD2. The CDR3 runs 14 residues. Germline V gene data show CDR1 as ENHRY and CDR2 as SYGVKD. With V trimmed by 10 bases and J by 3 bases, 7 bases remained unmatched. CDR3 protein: CATLSGGATDTQYF. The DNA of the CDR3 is TGTGCCACCCTGAGCGGGGGGGCAACAGATACGCAGTATTTT.

In DNA, the CDR3 is TGTGCCAGTTGGGCAGTGGAAAATGGCTACACCTTC. As protein: CASWAVENGYTF. This sequence joins TRBV9 and TRBJ1-2; D ambiguous. CDR1 and CDR2 (germline): SGDLS, YYNGEE. The CDR3 is made up of 12 amino acids. Trimming took 8 bases from V and 6 from J, leaving 14 bases between them.

CDR3 loop: CASSSYSRMMNTEAFF. DNA of the CDR3: TGTGCCAGCAGTTCCTATAGCAGGATGATGAACACTGAAGCTTTCTTT. This chain uses TRBV28 with TRBJ1-1; D not resolved. Trimming cost V 4 bases and J 0 bases, with 15 bases left between them. This CDR3 comprises 16 residues. Germline loops: CDR1 MDHEN, CDR2 SYDVKM.

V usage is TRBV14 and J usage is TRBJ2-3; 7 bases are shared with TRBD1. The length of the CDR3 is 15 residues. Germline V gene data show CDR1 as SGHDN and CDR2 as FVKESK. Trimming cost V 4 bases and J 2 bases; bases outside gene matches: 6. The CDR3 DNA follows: TGTGCCAGCAGCCTCCGACAGGGTGTCACAGATACGCAGTATTTT. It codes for CASSLRQGVTDTQYF. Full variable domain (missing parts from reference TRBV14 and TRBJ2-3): EAGVTQFPSHSVIEKGQTVTLRCDPISGHDNLYWYRRVMGKEIKFLLHFVKESKQDESGMPNNRFLAERTGGTYSTLKVQPAELEDSGVYFCASSLRQGVTDTQYFGPGTRLTVL.

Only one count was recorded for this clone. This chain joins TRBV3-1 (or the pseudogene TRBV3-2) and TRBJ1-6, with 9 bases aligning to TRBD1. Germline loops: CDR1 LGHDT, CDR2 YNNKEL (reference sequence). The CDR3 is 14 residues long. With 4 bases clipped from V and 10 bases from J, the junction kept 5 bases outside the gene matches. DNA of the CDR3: TGTGCCAGCAGCCCGGGACAGGGTCGATCACCCCTCCACTTT. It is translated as CASSPGQGRSPLHF.

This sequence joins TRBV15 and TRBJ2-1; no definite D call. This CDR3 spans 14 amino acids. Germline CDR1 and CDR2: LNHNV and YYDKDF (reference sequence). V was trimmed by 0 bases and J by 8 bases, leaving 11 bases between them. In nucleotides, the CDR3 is TGTGCCACCAGCAGAGATTATAACTCGGATGAGCAGTTCTTC. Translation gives CATSRDYNSDEQFF.

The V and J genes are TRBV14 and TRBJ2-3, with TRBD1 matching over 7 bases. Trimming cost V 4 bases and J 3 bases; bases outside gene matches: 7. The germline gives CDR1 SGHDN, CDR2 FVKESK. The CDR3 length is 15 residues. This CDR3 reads CASSPRQGLTDTQYF. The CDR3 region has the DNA TGTGCCAGCAGCCCACGACAGGGATTGACAGATACGCAGTATTTT.

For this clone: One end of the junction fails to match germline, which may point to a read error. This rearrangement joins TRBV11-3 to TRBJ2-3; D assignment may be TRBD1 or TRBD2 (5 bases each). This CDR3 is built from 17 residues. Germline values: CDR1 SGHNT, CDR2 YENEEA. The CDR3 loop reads CASSFPYPPGPTNTQYF. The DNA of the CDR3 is TGTGCCAGCAGCTTTCCATATCCCCCGGGACCCACAAATACGCAGTATTTT.

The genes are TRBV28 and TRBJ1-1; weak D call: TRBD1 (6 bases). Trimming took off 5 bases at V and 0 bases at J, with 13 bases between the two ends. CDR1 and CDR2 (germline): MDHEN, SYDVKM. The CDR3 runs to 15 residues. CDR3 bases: TGTGCCAGCAGTCTTAGGACAGAAATGAACACTGAAGCTTTCTTT. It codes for CASSLRTEMNTEAFF.

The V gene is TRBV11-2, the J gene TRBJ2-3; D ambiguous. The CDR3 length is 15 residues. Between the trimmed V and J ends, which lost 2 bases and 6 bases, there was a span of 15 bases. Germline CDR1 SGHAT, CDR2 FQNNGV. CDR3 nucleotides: TGTGCCAGCAGCTTACTTCGACTCTCCCCGGATACGCAGTATTTT. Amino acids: CASSLLRLSPDTQYF.

The CDR3 spells CASSLDVNYGYTF. CDR3 coding DNA: TGTGCCAGCAGCTTGGACGTAAACTATGGCTACACCTTC. The V gene is TRBV5-6, the J gene TRBJ1-2; D ambiguous. CDR1 SGHDT and CDR2 YYEEEE come from the germline V gene. This CDR3 contains 13 residues. V dropped 0 bases and J dropped 2 bases, with 5 bases sitting between them.

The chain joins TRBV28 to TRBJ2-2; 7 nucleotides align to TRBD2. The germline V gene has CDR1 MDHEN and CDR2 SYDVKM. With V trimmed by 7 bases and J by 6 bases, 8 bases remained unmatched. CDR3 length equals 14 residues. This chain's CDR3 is CASIESGVSGELFF. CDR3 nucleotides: TGTGCCAGCATTGAGAGCGGGGTGTCCGGGGAGCTGTTTTTT.

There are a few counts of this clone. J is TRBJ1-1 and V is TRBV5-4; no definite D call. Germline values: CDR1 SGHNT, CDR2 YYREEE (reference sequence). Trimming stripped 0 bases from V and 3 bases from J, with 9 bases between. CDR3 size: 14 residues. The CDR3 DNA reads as TGTGCCAGCAGCTTGGGGGTGGGGTACACTGAAGCTTTCTTT. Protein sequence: CASSLGVGYTEAFF.

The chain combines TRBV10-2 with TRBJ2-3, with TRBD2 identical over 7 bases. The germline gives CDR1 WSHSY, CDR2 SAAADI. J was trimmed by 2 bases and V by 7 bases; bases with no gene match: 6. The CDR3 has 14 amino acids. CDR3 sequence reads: CASTGTTDTDTQYF. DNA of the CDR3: TGCGCCAGCACCGGGACTACAGACACAGATACGCAGTATTTT.

The CDR3 bases are TGTGCCAGCCGCGTGGCGGGGACCTCCTACGAGCAGTACTTC. It specifies CASRVAGTSYEQYF. This chain links TRBV28 with TRBJ2-7, with D possibly matching TRBD2 (6 bases). The CDR3 contains 14 residues. In germline, CDR1 is MDHEN, CDR2 SYDVKM. The V end was cut by 8 bases, the J end by 0 bases, with 14 bases between.

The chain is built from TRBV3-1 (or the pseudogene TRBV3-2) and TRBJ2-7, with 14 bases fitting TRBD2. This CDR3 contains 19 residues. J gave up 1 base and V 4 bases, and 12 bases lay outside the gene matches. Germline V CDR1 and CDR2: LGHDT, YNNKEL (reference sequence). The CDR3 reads CASSLVGTSGSLRSYEQYF. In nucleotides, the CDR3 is TGTGCCAGCAGCCTAGTGGGGACTAGCGGGAGTCTGAGGTCCTACGAGCAGTACTTC.

The CDR3 sequence is CASSSPKGNEKLFF. CDR3 in DNA: TGTGCCAGCAGCTCCCCCAAGGGAAATGAAAAACTGTTTTTT. The J gene is TRBJ1-4, the V gene TRBV3-1 (or the pseudogene TRBV3-2), with D uncertain. Germline V gene lookup returns CDR1 LGHDT and CDR2 YNNKEL (reference sequence). V lost 5 bases to trimming and J lost 5 bases, with 12 bases between them. The CDR3 length is 14 residues.

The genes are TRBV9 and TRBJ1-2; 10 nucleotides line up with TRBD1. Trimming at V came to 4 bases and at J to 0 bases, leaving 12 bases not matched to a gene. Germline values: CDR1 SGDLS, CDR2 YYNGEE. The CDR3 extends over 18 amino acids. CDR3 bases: TGTGCCAGCAGCTCGTACCGCCGGGACAGGGGATCTAACTATGGCTACACCTTC. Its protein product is CASSSYRRDRGSNYGYTF. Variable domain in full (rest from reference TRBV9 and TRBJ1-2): DSGVTQTPKHLITATGQRVTLRCSPRSGDLSVYWYQQSLDQGLQFLIQYYNGEERAKGNILERFSAQQFPDLHSELNLSSLELGDSALYFCASSSYRRDRGSNYGYTFGSGTRLTVV.

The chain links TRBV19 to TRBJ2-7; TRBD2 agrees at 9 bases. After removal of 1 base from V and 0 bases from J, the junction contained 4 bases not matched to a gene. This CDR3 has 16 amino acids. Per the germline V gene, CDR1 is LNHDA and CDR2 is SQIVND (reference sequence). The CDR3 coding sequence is TGTGCCAGTAGTATAGGAGGGCGGGAGGGCTCCTACGAGCAGTACTTC. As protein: CASSIGGREGSYEQYF.

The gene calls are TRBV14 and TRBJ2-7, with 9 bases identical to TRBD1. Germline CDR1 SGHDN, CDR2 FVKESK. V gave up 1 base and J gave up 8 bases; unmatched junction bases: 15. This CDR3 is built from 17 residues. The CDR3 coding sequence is TGTGCCAGCAGCCAAGTTCGCCGGGACAGGGTTGGGGGGAAGCAGTACTTC. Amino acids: CASSQVRRDRVGGKQYF. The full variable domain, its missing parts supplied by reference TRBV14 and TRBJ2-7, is EAGVTQFPSHSVIEKGQTVTLRCDPISGHDNLYWYRRVMGKEIKFLLHFVKESKQDESGMPNNRFLAERTGGTYSTLKVQPAELEDSGVYFCASSQVRRDRVGGKQYFGPGTRLTVT.